The 5 T cell receptor beta chains given below trace back to one sample, sequenced in a study of blood T cell repertoires in COVID-19. Clones were read by immunoSEQ multiplex PCR, and TCRdb kept only the in-frame ones, dropping some. Found here are fewer than 350,000 clones, about four fifths of them singletons; the top ten hold around 3.2%. Sequencing was carried out using peripheral blood. The receptors shown here come from a woman in her sixties with active or convalescent COVID-19.

The rearrangement joins TRBV5-1 to TRBJ2-1; 7 nucleotides match TRBD1. This CDR3 has 16 residues. Germline V lookup: CDR1 SGHRS, CDR2 YFSETQ. The V segment lost 3 bases and the J segment 0 bases; nucleotides outside the gene matches: 6. The CDR3 is CASSSNRGNSYNEQFF. The CDR3 region has the DNA TGCGCCAGCAGCTCGAACAGGGGAAACTCCTACAATGAGCAGTTCTTC. Full variable domain (missing parts from reference TRBV5-1 and TRBJ2-1): KAGVTQTPRYLIKTRGQQVTLSCSPISGHRSVSWYQQTPGQGLQFLFEYFSETQRNKGNFPGRFSGRQFSNSRSEMNVSTLELGDSALYLCASSSNRGNSYNEQFFGPGTRLTVL.

This chain uses TRBV15 with TRBJ2-5; D gene unclear. The germline CDR1 and CDR2 sequences are LNHNV and YYDKDF (reference sequence). Trimming pared 0 bases from V and 5 bases from J, leaving 19 bases between. The CDR3 consists of 17 residues. CDR3 nucleotide sequence: TGTGCCACCAGCAGAGACCCGACTTGGATAGCCAAGGAGACCCAGTACTTC. The encoded protein is CATSRDPTWIAKETQYF.

This clone was seen only once. This rearrangement joins TRBV28 to TRBJ1-4, with 7 nucleotides matching TRBD1. Germline V gene data show CDR1 as MDHEN and CDR2 as SYDVKM. V was clipped by 8 bases and J by 5 bases; unmatched bases: 2. This CDR3 is 12 amino acids long. CDR3 amino acids: CASGTDNEKLFF. Here the CDR3 DNA reads TGTGCCAGCGGGACAGACAATGAAAAACTGTTTTTT.

This clone was counted between two and nine times. The chain uses TRBV11-3 and TRBJ1-1, with 10 bases matching TRBD1. This CDR3 is 13 amino acids long. Germline CDR1 SGHNT, CDR2 YENEEA. V trimming: 5 bases; J trimming: 6 bases; junction bases outside the gene matches: 3. The CDR3 DNA reads as TGTGCCAGCAGCGGACAGGGGGAGGCTGAAGCTTTCTTT. Its protein is CASSGQGEAEAFF.

The rearrangement uses TRBV6-4 and TRBJ2-7, with a weak D call TRBD1 (6 bases). The CDR3 has 13 residues. In germline, CDR1 is MRHNA, CDR2 SNTAGT. Trimming left V 3 bases short and J 4 bases short, with 10 bases between. The CDR3 DNA follows: TGTGCCAGCAGTGAGGTCAGGGGATACGAGCAGTACTTC. Its translation: CASSEVRGYEQYF.